The 28 T cell receptor beta chains in this list originate from one sample, sequenced in a study of T cells in Graves' hyperthyroidism and ophthalmopathy. Regions amplified from RNA transcripts were the TCR beta CDR3 regions. The HTBI primer set served for first-round RT-PCR of the TCR CDR3. TCRdb used MiXCR to reprocess the multiplex PCR reads, holding one entry per CDR3 protein. The sample yields about 740,000 distinct CDR3 sequences, 11% to 15% seen once. The material sequenced was blood. These receptors were taken from a woman aged 18-30 years with Graves' hyperthyroidism.

This clonotype was observed a handful of times. CDR3 sequence reads: CASSYLLFNEQYF. The CDR3, as DNA: TGTGCCAGCAGTTACCTTCTTTTTAATGAGCAGTACTTC. The chain joins TRBV6-2 or TRBV6-3 to TRBJ2-7; D gene unclear. Germline V gene data show CDR1 as MNHEY and CDR2 as SVGEGT. This CDR3 contains 13 residues. The V end lost 2 bases, the J end lost 7 bases, and 12 bases lay between the germline ends.

The DNA of the CDR3 is TGTGCCAGCAGCGACAGGGCATACGCAGGCTCCTACGAGCAGTACTTC. Encoded protein: CASSDRAYAGSYEQYF. The chain links TRBV6-1 to TRBJ2-7; TRBD1 matches 7 bases. Germline values: CDR1 MNHNS, CDR2 SASEGT. With 6 bases clipped from V and 0 bases from J, the junction kept 11 bases outside the gene matches. The CDR3 is 16 amino acids.

A few counts support this clonotype. The J gene is TRBJ2-7, the V gene TRBV20-1; 7 positions agree with TRBD2. Trimming removed 1 base from V and 1 base from J; junction bases left unmatched: 4. Germline assignment: CDR1 DFQATT and CDR2 SNEGSKA (reference sequence). The CDR3 spans 14 residues. The CDR3 DNA reads as TGCAGTGCTAGAGGTGCGGGAGTTTCCTACGAGCAGTACTTC. Residues: CSARGAGVSYEQYF.

In this sample, this clonotype turned up many times. The CDR3: CASRPKPGVTNTEAFF. Written as DNA, the CDR3 is TGTGCCAGCAGACCTAAGCCAGGGGTCACGAACACTGAAGCTTTCTTT. V and J are TRBV6-1 and TRBJ1-1; D is perhaps TRBD1 (6 bases). This CDR3 has 16 amino acids. Per germline, CDR1 MNHNS and CDR2 SASEGT. V was clipped by 6 bases and J by 1 base, with 18 bases between them.

This clonotype came up many times. V and J are TRBV20-1 and TRBJ2-7; 7 nucleotides match TRBD2. The CDR3 has 14 residues. The V segment lost 6 bases and the J segment 5 bases; nucleotides outside the gene matches: 13. In germline, CDR1 is DFQATT, CDR2 SNEGSKA (reference sequence). The CDR3 reads CSASKAGRRNEQYF. CDR3 sequence (DNA): TGCAGTGCCAGTAAAGCGGGAAGGAGGAACGAGCAGTACTTC.

The V and J genes are TRBV29-1 and TRBJ1-1; D is unclear. Germline V gives CDR1 SQVTM, CDR2 ANQGSEA. Trimming left V 6 bases short and J 5 bases short, with 16 bases between. CDR3 length equals 13 residues. As DNA, the CDR3 is TGCAGCGTCGCGGGCCTTCGGAGGACTGAAGCTTTCTTT. This translates into CSVAGLRRTEAFF.

This clonotype was counted a few times. The chain employs TRBV6-6 and TRBJ2-6; either TRBD1 or TRBD2 may supply D (6 bases each). Germline CDR1 reads MNHNY; CDR2 reads SVGAGI (reference sequence). Deletions cut 7 bases from V and 0 bases from J, with 10 bases between. CDR3 length: 15 residues. CDR3 loop: CASKGGSSGANVLTF. Here the CDR3 DNA reads TGTGCCAGCAAGGGGGGAAGCTCTGGGGCCAACGTCCTGACTTTC.

V gene TRBV11-2 combines with J gene TRBJ1-1; D not certain. The CDR3 length is 16 residues. The V and J ends lost 4 bases and 0 bases respectively, with 15 bases between them. Germline lookup yields CDR1 SGHAT and CDR2 FQNNGV. This CDR3 reads CASSSREIAMNTEAFF. The CDR3 nucleotides are TGTGCCAGCAGCTCGCGGGAAATAGCCATGAACACTGAAGCTTTCTTT. The full variable domain, its missing parts supplied by reference TRBV11-2 and TRBJ1-1, is EAGVAQSPRYKIIEKRQSVAFWCNPISGHATLYWYQQILGQGPKLLIQFQNNGVVDDSQLPKDRFSAERLKGVDSTLKIQPAKLEDSAVYLCASSSREIAMNTEAFFGQGTRLTVV.

This clonotype was counted only a few times. The chain links TRBV11-2 to TRBJ2-7; D possibly corresponds to TRBD1 (6 bases). Trimming left V 4 bases short and J 0 bases short, with 7 bases between. The germline gives CDR1 SGHAT, CDR2 FQNNGV. CDR3 size: 13 residues. CDR3 in amino acids: CASSWGHSYEQYF. CDR3 bases: TGTGCCAGCAGCTGGGGACACTCCTACGAGCAGTACTTC.

This clonotype was recorded many times. The chain has TRBV3-1 and TRBJ2-1; a possible D gene is TRBD2 (6 bases). Germline CDR1 and CDR2: LGHDT and YNNKEL (reference sequence). The CDR3 covers 14 residues. Trimming shortened V by 4 bases and J by 4 bases, and 11 bases separated the two germline ends. DNA of the CDR3: TGTGCCAGCAGCCCGGGACTGATGTACAATGAGCAGTTCTTC. Protein product: CASSPGLMYNEQFF.

In this sample, this clonotype turned up many times. This rearrangement joins TRBV11-1 to TRBJ2-1; TRBD2 might be the D (6 bases). The CDR3 extends over 14 amino acids. V was clipped by 1 base and J by 11 bases, with 15 bases between them. The germline gives CDR1 SGHAT, CDR2 FQDESV (reference sequence). The CDR3 reads CASSLDWGEFKQFF. DNA of the CDR3: TGTGCCAGCAGCTTAGACTGGGGGGAGTTCAAGCAGTTCTTC.

In this sample, this clonotype turned up many times. The J gene is TRBJ2-7, the V gene TRBV20-1; no clear D. V was shortened by 5 bases and J by 6 bases, with 14 bases between the two germline ends. This CDR3 contains 12 residues. CDR1 is DFQATT, CDR2 SNEGSKA, per germline (reference sequence). The CDR3 region has the DNA TGCAGTGCTGTCAAACAGCAGACCGAGCAGTACTTC. Its protein product is CSAVKQQTEQYF.

This clonotype showed up many times. The V call is TRBV27, the J call TRBJ2-1; D not resolved. Trimming took off 3 bases at V and 0 bases at J, with 15 bases between the two ends. Germline loops: CDR1 MNHEY, CDR2 SMNVEV (reference sequence). The CDR3 extends over 17 amino acids. The CDR3 sequence: CASSFRAGSSSYNEQFF. The CDR3 DNA reads as TGTGCCAGCAGTTTCCGAGCTGGATCTAGCTCCTACAATGAGCAGTTCTTC.

This clonotype has a single count. J is TRBJ2-4 and V is TRBV20-1; TRBD2 matches 8 bases. V was pared by 5 bases and J by 5 bases, with 11 bases of the junction left unmatched. CDR1 is DFQATT, CDR2 SNEGSKA, per germline (reference sequence). This CDR3 comprises 15 residues. The CDR3 reads CSAGGSGNGENIQYF. CDR3 sequence (DNA): TGCAGTGCTGGGGGTAGCGGGAATGGAGAAAACATTCAGTACTTC.

This clonotype appeared many times. The V and J genes are TRBV12-3 or TRBV12-4 and TRBJ2-7; 10 bases line up with TRBD2. V lost 5 bases, J lost 7 bases, and 11 bases stayed unmatched. The CDR3 extends over 15 amino acids. The CDR3 loop reads CASSRLSGGAGEQYF. As DNA, the CDR3 is TGTGCCAGCAGTCGTCTGAGCGGGGGGGCAGGGGAGCAGTACTTC.

The gene calls are TRBV6-1 and TRBJ1-1; TRBD1 matches 8 bases. Germline trimming cut 6 bases from V and 1 base from J; bases unmatched to any gene: 7. The CDR3 consists of 15 residues. Germline V CDR1 and CDR2: MNHNS, SASEGT. The CDR3 nucleotides read TGTGCCAGCAGCCCCGACAGGGGCCCGAACACTGAAGCTTTCTTT. Its translation: CASSPDRGPNTEAFF.

The chain couples TRBV24-1 to TRBJ1-1; 9 bases match TRBD1. This CDR3 region has 15 residues. After removal of 5 bases from V and 11 bases from J, the junction contained 14 bases not matched to a gene. Germline V CDR1 and CDR2: KGHDR, SFDVKD. In DNA form, the CDR3 reads TGTGCCACCAGTGGGCCGGGACAGGGAGGAAACGGGGCTTTCTTT. Its translation: CATSGPGQGGNGAFF.

In its sample, this clonotype was seen a few times. The rearrangement joins TRBV19 to TRBJ2-5; maybe TRBD2 (6 bases). This CDR3 region has 15 residues. V was shortened by 1 base and J by 2 bases, with 11 bases between the two germline ends. Germline values: CDR1 LNHDA, CDR2 SQIVND (reference sequence). The CDR3 nucleotides are TGTGCCAGTAGTATAGCGGGAGTTCTTCAAGAGACCCAGTACTTC. Protein: CASSIAGVLQETQYF.

In this sample, this clonotype turned up many times. The chain uses TRBV27 and TRBJ2-1; 7 bases agree with TRBD2. The V segment lost 2 bases and the J segment 3 bases; nucleotides outside the gene matches: 4. The CDR3 sequence is 15 residues long. Germline V gene lookup returns CDR1 MNHEY and CDR2 SMNVEV (reference sequence). The CDR3 spells CASSLTSVDYNEQFF. The CDR3 DNA sequence: TGTGCCAGCAGTTTAACTAGCGTAGACTACAATGAGCAGTTCTTC.

This chain connects TRBV3-1 to TRBJ1-6; no clear D. Trimming shortened V by 1 base and J by 5 bases, and 9 bases separated the two germline ends. This CDR3 has 15 amino acids. Germline V gene data show CDR1 as LGHDT and CDR2 as YNNKEL (reference sequence). In DNA, the CDR3 is TGTGCCAGCAGCCAAGGAGGGAAAGATAATTCACCCCTCCACTTT. It specifies CASSQGGKDNSPLHF.

Comment on this clonotype: Being one base from a much bigger clone, this may be a read error. The genes are TRBV7-9 and TRBJ2-1, with D perhaps matching TRBD2 (5 bases). The CDR3 has 12 amino acids. Deletions cut 10 bases from V and 7 bases from J, with 14 bases between. Germline V gene lookup returns CDR1 SEHNR and CDR2 FQNEAQ (reference sequence). CDR3 nucleotide sequence: TGTGCCAACCCTGGAGCGGAGAATGAGCAGTTCTTC. Protein product: CANPGAENEQFF. The whole variable domain, remainder taken from reference TRBV7-9 and TRBJ2-1, is DTGVSQNPRHKITKRGQNVTFRCDPISEHNRLYWYRQTLGQGPEFLTYFQNEAQLEKSRLLSDRFSAERPKGSFSTLEIQRTEQGDSAMYLCANPGAENEQFFGPGTRLTVL.

This clonotype was counted at least ten times. This sequence joins TRBV29-1 and TRBJ2-1; the D gene could be TRBD1 or TRBD2 (5 bases each). The germline V and J ends were trimmed by 0 bases and 1 base, with 13 bases remaining between them. Germline V gene data show CDR1 as SQVTM and CDR2 as ANQGSEA. The CDR3 runs to 16 residues. The DNA for the CDR3 is TGCAGCGTTGAAGATCGCATGGGACGATCCTACAATGAGCAGTTCTTC. This translates into CSVEDRMGRSYNEQFF.

There are many counts of this clonotype. The chain uses TRBV20-1 and TRBJ2-1; a weak D match, TRBD2 (5 bases). Germline assignment: CDR1 DFQATT and CDR2 SNEGSKA (reference sequence). V dropped 8 bases and J dropped 4 bases, with 9 bases sitting between them. The CDR3 contains 11 residues. The CDR3 DNA is TGCAGTACGGACTCGTACAATGAGCAGTTCTTC. Translation gives CSTDSYNEQFF.

This clonotype was counted ten times or more. This chain joins TRBV24-1 and TRBJ1-1; D remains ambiguous. Trimming left V 3 bases short and J 8 bases short, with 15 bases between. The germline gives CDR1 KGHDR, CDR2 SFDVKD. The CDR3 extends over 14 amino acids. CDR3 sequence reads: CATSDPLTGSEAFF. CDR3 DNA: TGTGCCACCAGTGATCCTCTCACGGGGTCCGAAGCTTTCTTT.

This clonotype was counted many times. V and J are TRBV6-1 and TRBJ1-1; the D gene is possibly TRBD1 (5 bases). The CDR3 loop spans 14 amino acids. Trimming cost V 2 bases and J 0 bases, with 7 bases left between them. Germline CDR1 is MNHNS and CDR2 is SASEGT. The CDR3 nucleotides are TGTGCCAGCAGTGAACGAGGGGTGAACACTGAAGCTTTCTTT. Amino acids: CASSERGVNTEAFF.

This clonotype came up many times. This chain connects TRBV3-1 to TRBJ2-7, with D tentatively TRBD1 (7 bases). V lost 4 bases and J 2 bases, leaving 21 bases between the germline ends. The V gene's germline CDR1 is LGHDT and CDR2 YNNKEL (reference sequence). This CDR3 spans 17 amino acids. In DNA, the CDR3 is TGTGCCAGCAGCCCCGAGAGGGGGCAGCGGGCCGCCTACGAGCAGTACTTC. Protein sequence: CASSPERGQRAAYEQYF.

This clonotype was seen ten or more times. The chain is built from TRBV20-1 and TRBJ2-3; 7 positions match TRBD2. This CDR3 has 14 residues. V was clipped by 4 bases and J by 3 bases; unmatched bases: 7. From germline, CDR1 is DFQATT and CDR2 SNEGSKA (reference sequence). The CDR3 region has the DNA TGCAGTGCTATAAGCGGGGAAGGAACAGATACGCAGTATTTT. Amino acid sequence: CSAISGEGTDTQYF.

Remarks on this clonotype: Germline is not matched at one junction end, which may reflect a read error. The chain uses TRBV9 and TRBJ2-2; D perhaps matches TRBD2 (5 bases). From germline, CDR1 is SGDLS and CDR2 YYNGEE. The CDR3 spans 13 residues. CDR3 protein: CASSLTNTGEQFF. The CDR3 DNA reads as TGTGCCAGCAGCTTGACGAACACCGGGGAGCAGTTTTTT.